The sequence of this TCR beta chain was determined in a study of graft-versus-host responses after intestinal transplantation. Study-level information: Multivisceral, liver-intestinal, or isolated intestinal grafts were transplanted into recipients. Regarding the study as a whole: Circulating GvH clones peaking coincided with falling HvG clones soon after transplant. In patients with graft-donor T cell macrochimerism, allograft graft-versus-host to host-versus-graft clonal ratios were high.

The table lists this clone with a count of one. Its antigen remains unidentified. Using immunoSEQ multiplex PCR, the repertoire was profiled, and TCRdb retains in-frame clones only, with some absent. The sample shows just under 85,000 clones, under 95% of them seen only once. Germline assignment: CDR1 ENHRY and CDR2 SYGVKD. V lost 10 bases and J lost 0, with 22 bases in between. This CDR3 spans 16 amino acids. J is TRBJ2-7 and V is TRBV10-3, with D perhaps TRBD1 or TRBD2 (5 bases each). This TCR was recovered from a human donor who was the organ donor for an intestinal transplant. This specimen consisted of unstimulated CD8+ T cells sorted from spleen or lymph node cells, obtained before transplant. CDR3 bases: TGTGCCACCACAGTGGGGGTCAGCTATTCCTCCTACGAGCAGTACTTC. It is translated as CATTVGVSYSSYEQYF.